The 7 T cell receptor beta chains given below trace back to one sample, sequenced in a study of blood T cell repertoires in COVID-19. Libraries were prepared by immunoSEQ multiplex PCR; TCRdb keeps only in-frame clonotypes and omits some of them. The table lists 450,000 or so clones, approximately 92% of them singletons. Sequencing was performed on peripheral blood. All receptors come from a man younger than 35 with COVID-19, enrolled during active disease.

This sequence joins TRBV3-1 (or the pseudogene TRBV3-2) and TRBJ2-7; D not certain. Germline values: CDR1 LGHDT, CDR2 YNNKEL (reference sequence). The V and J ends lost 1 base and 2 bases respectively, with 12 bases between them. This CDR3 is 15 amino acids long. CDR3 residues: CASSQGLVLTYEQYF. The DNA for the CDR3 is TGTGCCAGCAGCCAAGGGCTAGTCCTTACCTACGAGCAGTACTTC.

The chain carries TRBV19 and TRBJ2-7; 7 bases match TRBD1. V shed 4 bases, J shed 1 base, and the junction held 10 bases outside the gene matches. Germline assignment: CDR1 LNHDA and CDR2 SQIVND (reference sequence). CDR3 length: 16 amino acids. DNA of the CDR3: TGTGCCAGTAGTAGAAGACAGGGTGTAAGGTCCTACGAGCAGTACTTC. Encoded protein: CASSRRQGVRSYEQYF.

This chain uses TRBV9 with TRBJ1-2; TRBD1 matches at 8 bases. V lost 7 bases, J lost 4 bases, and 12 bases stayed unmatched. Per the germline V gene, CDR1 is SGDLS and CDR2 is YYNGEE. The CDR3 is 15 amino acids. In nucleotides, the CDR3 is TGTGCCAGCCACTCTCCTAGTCAGGGGGCCTATGGCTACACCTTC. Protein sequence: CASHSPSQGAYGYTF.

This clone has only a few counts. This sequence joins TRBV5-1 and TRBJ2-7; 7 bases map to TRBD2. The CDR3 spans 14 residues. The V and J ends lost 4 bases and 5 bases, in that order; junction bases with no gene match: 9. In germline, CDR1 is SGHRS, CDR2 YFSETQ. Here the CDR3 DNA reads TGCGCCAGCAGCGCAAACGGGGGGTCAGACGAGCAGTACTTC. It yields the protein CASSANGGSDEQYF. Using reference TRBV5-1 and TRBJ2-7 for the parts outside the CDR3, the full variable domain is KAGVTQTPRYLIKTRGQQVTLSCSPISGHRSVSWYQQTPGQGLQFLFEYFSETQRNKGNFPGRFSGRQFSNSRSEMNVSTLELGDSALYLCASSANGGSDEQYFGPGTRLTVT.

A note on this clone: At the DNA level, this CDR3 is encoded by other sequences in the same sample as well. This CDR3 is CASGLGGRTDTQYF. The CDR3 DNA follows: TGTGCTAGTGGTTTGGGTGGGAGAACCGATACGCAGTATTTT. The V call is TRBV12-5, the J call TRBJ2-3; possibly TRBD2 for D (5 bases). Germline lookup yields CDR1 LGHNT and CDR2 FRNRAP. This CDR3 comprises 14 residues. The V and J ends lost 1 base and 6 bases respectively, with 11 bases between them.

For the CDR3, the DNA is TGTGCCAGCAGTGATTTAATGACAGTCCGCTCCTACAATGAGCAGTTCTTC. It is translated as CASSDLMTVRSYNEQFF. The chain recombines TRBV2 with TRBJ2-1; D possibly corresponds to TRBD1 (5 bases). The V end lost 3 bases, the J end lost 0 bases, and 15 bases lay between the germline ends. Looked up from germline, CDR1 is SNHLY and CDR2 is FYNNEI. The CDR3 is 17 residues long.

The CDR3 region is CASSHLAGGPSYEQYF. CDR3 DNA sequence: TGTGCCAGCAGCCACCTAGCGGGGGGACCTTCCTACGAGCAGTACTTC. The V and J genes are TRBV3-1 (or the pseudogene TRBV3-2) and TRBJ2-7; TRBD2 matches at 11 bases. Germline-derived CDR1 and CDR2 are LGHDT and YNNKEL (reference sequence). The CDR3 loop spans 16 amino acids. J gave up 1 base and V 3 bases, and 5 bases lay outside the gene matches.